A selection of T cell receptor beta chains follows, all from one sample in a study of T cells in Graves' hyperthyroidism and ophthalmopathy. TCRdb analysed the multiplex PCR reads with MiXCR anew, one entry per CDR3 protein. The sample holds around 570,000 distinct CDR3 sequences, around 20% seen once. Sequenced: blood. The source is a middle-aged man with Graves' ophthalmopathy. CDR3s include the opening cysteine and the closing phenylalanine or tryptophan. Fields, in order: CDR3 protein, CDR3 DNA, CDR3 length, J gene, V gene, D gene, clone size. A D gene is named only where the DNA matches it firmly. Only part of the rows carry a size: once, few, many, or a class if the clone is expanded.

cdr3_aa: CAWYEDTTNTGELFF
cdr3_nt: TGTGCCTGGTACGAGGACACGACAAACACCGGGGAGCTGTTTTTT
cdr3_length: 15
j_call: TRBJ2-2
v_call: TRBV30
d_call: -
clone_size: -

cdr3_aa: CSASPSDGGVETQYF
cdr3_nt: TGCAGTGCTAGCCCTTCAGACGGTGGGGTAGAGACCCAGTACTTC
cdr3_length: 15
j_call: TRBJ2-5
v_call: TRBV20-1
d_call: -
clone_size: many

cdr3_aa: CMVPGYHNEQFF
cdr3_nt: TGTATGGTTCCAGGTTACCACAATGAGCAGTTCTTC
cdr3_length: 12
j_call: TRBJ2-1
v_call: TRBV7-9
d_call: -
clone_size: few

cdr3_aa: CASSIPGGWGDTDTQYF
cdr3_nt: TGTGCCAGCAGTATCCCCGGGGGTTGGGGGGACACAGATACGCAGTATTTT
cdr3_length: 17
j_call: TRBJ2-3
v_call: TRBV7-2
d_call: -
clone_size: few

cdr3_aa: CSALIDRVDQPQHF
cdr3_nt: TGCAGTGCTCTCATCGACAGGGTGGATCAGCCCCAGCATTTT
cdr3_length: 14
j_call: TRBJ1-5
v_call: TRBV20-1
d_call: TRBD1
clone_size: -

cdr3_aa: CSVVSVGTVGEQYF
cdr3_nt: TGCAGCGTTGTGTCCGTGGGGACAGTAGGCGAGCAGTACTTC
cdr3_length: 14
j_call: TRBJ2-7
v_call: TRBV29-1
d_call: TRBD1
clone_size: -

cdr3_aa: CASSFPHGNEQFF
cdr3_nt: TGTGCCAGCAGTTTCCCCCACGGCAATGAGCAGTTCTTC
cdr3_length: 13
j_call: TRBJ2-1
v_call: TRBV28
d_call: -
clone_size: many

cdr3_aa: CASSLKGAAEAFF
cdr3_nt: TGTGCCAGCAGTTTAAAGGGGGCTGCCGAAGCTTTCTTT
cdr3_length: 13
j_call: TRBJ1-1
v_call: TRBV12-3/TRBV12-4
d_call: TRBD1
clone_size: -

cdr3_aa: CASSFGTSGGTYNEQFF
cdr3_nt: TGCGCCAGCAGCTTCGGGACTAGCGGGGGGACTTACAATGAGCAGTTCTTC
cdr3_length: 17
j_call: TRBJ2-1
v_call: TRBV5-1
d_call: TRBD2
clone_size: -

cdr3_aa: CASSLETGTQYF
cdr3_nt: TGTGCCAGCAGCTTAGAAACTGGAACGCAGTATTTT
cdr3_length: 12
j_call: TRBJ2-3
v_call: TRBV7-2
d_call: -
clone_size: many

cdr3_aa: CACAGHFSYNEQFF
cdr3_nt: TGTGCCTGCGCCGGCCATTTCTCCTACAATGAGCAGTTCTTC
cdr3_length: 14
j_call: TRBJ2-1
v_call: TRBV30
d_call: -
clone_size: many

cdr3_aa: CSVEDWIVSGSTTSYNEQFF
cdr3_nt: TGCAGCGTTGAAGATTGGATCGTTAGCGGGAGCACCACCTCCTACAATGAGCAGTTCTTC
cdr3_length: 20
j_call: TRBJ2-1
v_call: TRBV29-1
d_call: TRBD2
clone_size: few

cdr3_aa: CAGNRGGTTNYGYTF
cdr3_nt: TGTGCCGGCAACAGGGGAGGAACTACTAACTATGGCTACACCTTC
cdr3_length: 15
j_call: TRBJ1-2
v_call: TRBV6-1
d_call: TRBD1
clone_size: -

cdr3_aa: CASSLTRGTDEKLFF
cdr3_nt: TGTGCCAGCAGCTTGACGAGGGGCACCGATGAAAAACTGTTTTTT
cdr3_length: 15
j_call: TRBJ1-4
v_call: TRBV13
d_call: -
clone_size: many

cdr3_aa: CAWSDRGTIYGYTF
cdr3_nt: TGTGCCTGGAGTGATCGGGGGACAATCTATGGCTACACCTTC
cdr3_length: 14
j_call: TRBJ1-2
v_call: TRBV30
d_call: -
clone_size: -

cdr3_aa: CSATPRLMNTEAFF
cdr3_nt: TGCAGTGCTACCCCTCGGTTAATGAACACTGAAGCTTTCTTT
cdr3_length: 14
j_call: TRBJ1-1
v_call: TRBV20-1
d_call: -
clone_size: -

cdr3_aa: CASSLMSGGAGNTDTQYF
cdr3_nt: TGTGCCAGCAGTTTAATGAGCGGGGGGGCCGGGAATACAGATACGCAGTATTTT
cdr3_length: 18
j_call: TRBJ2-3
v_call: TRBV12-3/TRBV12-4
d_call: TRBD2
clone_size: few

cdr3_aa: CATSDLPFRGGQYF
cdr3_nt: TGTGCCACCAGTGACCTCCCCTTTCGAGGAGGGCAGTATTTT
cdr3_length: 14
j_call: TRBJ2-3
v_call: TRBV24-1
d_call: -
clone_size: -

cdr3_aa: CSARDLLAGGTQYF
cdr3_nt: TGCAGTGCTAGAGATTTACTAGCGGGGGGTACGCAGTATTTT
cdr3_length: 14
j_call: TRBJ2-3
v_call: TRBV20-1
d_call: TRBD2
clone_size: many

cdr3_aa: CASSPKGSSPLHF
cdr3_nt: TGTGCCAGCAGCCCCAAAGGCAGCTCACCCCTCCACTTT
cdr3_length: 13
j_call: TRBJ1-6
v_call: TRBV7-8
d_call: -
clone_size: many

cdr3_aa: CAIWGASGSYEQYF
cdr3_nt: TGTGCCATATGGGGGGCTAGCGGATCCTACGAGCAGTACTTC
cdr3_length: 14
j_call: TRBJ2-7
v_call: TRBV7-9
d_call: -
clone_size: few

cdr3_aa: CASSFDRVGSQPQHF
cdr3_nt: TGTGCCAGCAGCTTCGACAGGGTTGGAAGTCAGCCCCAGCATTTT
cdr3_length: 15
j_call: TRBJ1-5
v_call: TRBV11-1
d_call: TRBD1
clone_size: -

cdr3_aa: CASSPTGTPGRQPQHF
cdr3_nt: TGTGCCAGCAGCCCGACTGGGACTCCCGGGAGACAGCCCCAGCATTTT
cdr3_length: 16
j_call: TRBJ1-5
v_call: TRBV7-9
d_call: -
clone_size: -

cdr3_aa: CATSRRQGDNQPQHF
cdr3_nt: TGTGCCACCAGCAGACGACAGGGGGACAATCAGCCCCAGCATTTT
cdr3_length: 15
j_call: TRBJ1-5
v_call: TRBV15
d_call: TRBD1
clone_size: few

cdr3_aa: CASSLPNSNEQFF
cdr3_nt: TGTGCCAGCAGTTTACCAAACAGCAATGAGCAGTTCTTC
cdr3_length: 13
j_call: TRBJ2-1
v_call: TRBV12-3/TRBV12-4
d_call: -
clone_size: many

cdr3_aa: CASSLRPDNEQFF
cdr3_nt: TGTGCCAGCAGCTTGAGGCCAGACAATGAGCAGTTCTTC
cdr3_length: 13
j_call: TRBJ2-1
v_call: TRBV7-8
d_call: -
clone_size: -

cdr3_aa: CASSPGRGRRGTGELFF
cdr3_nt: TGTGCCAGCAGCCCCGGGAGGGGACGCCGTGGCACCGGGGAGCTGTTTTTT
cdr3_length: 17
j_call: TRBJ2-2
v_call: TRBV7-8
d_call: TRBD2
clone_size: many

cdr3_aa: CSASRQGASSTDTQYF
cdr3_nt: TGCAGTGCTAGCCGACAGGGGGCTTCTAGCACAGATACGCAGTATTTT
cdr3_length: 16
j_call: TRBJ2-3
v_call: TRBV20-1
d_call: TRBD1
clone_size: few

cdr3_aa: CATSVTTDTQYF
cdr3_nt: TGTGCCACCTCAGTAACCACAGATACGCAGTATTTT
cdr3_length: 12
j_call: TRBJ2-3
v_call: TRBV15
d_call: -
clone_size: few

cdr3_aa: CASSSDRDPYGYTF
cdr3_nt: TGTGCCAGCAGTTCGGACAGGGATCCCTATGGCTACACCTTC
cdr3_length: 14
j_call: TRBJ1-2
v_call: TRBV27
d_call: TRBD1
clone_size: few

cdr3_aa: CASSLPRGGLDTQYF
cdr3_nt: TGTGCCAGCAGTTTACCGAGGGGGGGATTAGATACGCAGTATTTT
cdr3_length: 15
j_call: TRBJ2-3
v_call: TRBV12-3/TRBV12-4
d_call: -
clone_size: few

cdr3_aa: CASRPWGEAKNIQYF
cdr3_nt: TGTGCCAGCAGGCCTTGGGGGGAGGCCAAAAACATTCAGTACTTC
cdr3_length: 15
j_call: TRBJ2-4
v_call: TRBV2
d_call: -
clone_size: -

cdr3_aa: CASSSSHSLWEKLFF
cdr3_nt: TGTGCCAGCAGCTCTTCCCATAGCTTATGGGAAAAACTGTTTTTT
cdr3_length: 15
j_call: TRBJ1-4
v_call: TRBV6-2/TRBV6-3
d_call: -
clone_size: -

cdr3_aa: CSARQPGARSYEQYF
cdr3_nt: TGCAGTGCTAGGCAGCCGGGGGCCCGCTCCTACGAGCAGTACTTC
cdr3_length: 15
j_call: TRBJ2-7
v_call: TRBV20-1
d_call: -
clone_size: -

cdr3_aa: CASSPGGTSSYEQYF
cdr3_nt: TGTGCCAGCAGTCCCGGGGGGACTAGTTCCTACGAGCAGTACTTC
cdr3_length: 15
j_call: TRBJ2-7
v_call: TRBV11-2
d_call: TRBD2
clone_size: once

cdr3_aa: CALSGGEQYF
cdr3_nt: TGCGCTCTCTCCGGGGGTGAGCAGTACTTC
cdr3_length: 10
j_call: TRBJ2-7
v_call: TRBV20-1
d_call: -
clone_size: few

cdr3_aa: CASSEGTSLSDTQYF
cdr3_nt: TGTGCCAGCAGCGAGGGGACTAGCTTGTCAGATACGCAGTATTTT
cdr3_length: 15
j_call: TRBJ2-3
v_call: TRBV9
d_call: TRBD2
clone_size: once

cdr3_aa: CASGEIRGQGLIDEQFF
cdr3_nt: TGTGCCAGCGGTGAAATTCGGGGACAGGGACTGATCGATGAGCAGTTCTTC
cdr3_length: 17
j_call: TRBJ2-1
v_call: TRBV6-1
d_call: TRBD1
clone_size: once

cdr3_aa: CASSPLGEKGVNTEAFF
cdr3_nt: TGTGCCAGCAGCCCCCTGGGTGAGAAAGGAGTGAACACTGAAGCTTTCTTT
cdr3_length: 17
j_call: TRBJ1-1
v_call: TRBV5-6
d_call: -
clone_size: -

cdr3_aa: CASSLDDTGYYEQYF
cdr3_nt: TGTGCCAGCTCACTAGATGACACGGGGTACTACGAGCAGTACTTC
cdr3_length: 15
j_call: TRBJ2-7
v_call: TRBV18
d_call: -
clone_size: few

cdr3_aa: CASSLDQSSGRIGELFF
cdr3_nt: TGTGCCAGCAGCTTAGATCAATCTAGCGGGAGAATCGGGGAGCTGTTTTTT
cdr3_length: 17
j_call: TRBJ2-2
v_call: TRBV13
d_call: TRBD2
clone_size: -